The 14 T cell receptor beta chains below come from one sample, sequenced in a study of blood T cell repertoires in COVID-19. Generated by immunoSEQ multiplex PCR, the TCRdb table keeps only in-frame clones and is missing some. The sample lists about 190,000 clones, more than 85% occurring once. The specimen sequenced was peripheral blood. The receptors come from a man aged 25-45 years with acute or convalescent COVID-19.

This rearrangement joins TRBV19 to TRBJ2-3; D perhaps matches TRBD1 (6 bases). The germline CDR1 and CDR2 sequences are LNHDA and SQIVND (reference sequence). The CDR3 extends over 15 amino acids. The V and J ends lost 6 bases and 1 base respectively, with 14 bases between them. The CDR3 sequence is CASSLRDIRTDTQYF. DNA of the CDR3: TGTGCCAGTAGCCTACGGGACATACGCACAGATACGCAGTATTTT.

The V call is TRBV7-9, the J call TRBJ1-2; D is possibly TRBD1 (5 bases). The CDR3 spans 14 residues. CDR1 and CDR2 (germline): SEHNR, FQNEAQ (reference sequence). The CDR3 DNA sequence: TGTGCAATCCAGCCGGCAGGGTTTAACTATGGCTACACCTTC. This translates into CAIQPAGFNYGYTF.

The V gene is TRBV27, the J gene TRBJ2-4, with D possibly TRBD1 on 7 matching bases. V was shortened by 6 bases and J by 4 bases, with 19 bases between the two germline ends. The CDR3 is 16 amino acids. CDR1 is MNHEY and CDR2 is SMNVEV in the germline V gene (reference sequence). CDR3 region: CASSRPGAGGKNIQYF. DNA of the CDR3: TGTGCCAGCAGCCGACCGGGGGCAGGGGGTAAAAACATTCAGTACTTC.

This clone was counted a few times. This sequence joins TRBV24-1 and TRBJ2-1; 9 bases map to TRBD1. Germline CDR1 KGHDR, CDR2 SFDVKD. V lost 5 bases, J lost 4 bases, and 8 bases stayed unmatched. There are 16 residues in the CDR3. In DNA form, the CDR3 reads TGTGCCACCAGTGCTGGGACAGGGTGGACTTACAATGAGCAGTTCTTC. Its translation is CATSAGTGWTYNEQFF.

The CDR3, as DNA: TGTGCCAGCAGCTTAGCGGGGACGGGCGGGGAGCTGTTTTTT. Its translation: CASSLAGTGGELFF. The gene calls are TRBV5-5 and TRBJ2-2; 7 positions agree with TRBD2. Unmatched junction bases numbered 5, after V lost 2 bases and J lost 7 bases. This CDR3 region has 14 residues. Germline V gene data show CDR1 as SGHKS and CDR2 as YYEKEE (reference sequence).

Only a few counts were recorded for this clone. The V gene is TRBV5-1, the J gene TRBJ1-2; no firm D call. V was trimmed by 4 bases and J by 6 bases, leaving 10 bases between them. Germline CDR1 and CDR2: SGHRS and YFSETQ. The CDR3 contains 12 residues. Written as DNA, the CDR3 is TGCGCCAGCAGCGCAAACTCGGATGGCTACACCTTC. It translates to CASSANSDGYTF.

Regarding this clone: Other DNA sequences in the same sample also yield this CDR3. The CDR3 region is CASSRQSYGYTF. The CDR3 DNA reads TGTGCCAGCAGCCGACAATCGTATGGCTACACCTTC. J is TRBJ1-2 and V is TRBV2; D unclear. Germline values: CDR1 SNHLY, CDR2 FYNNEI. The CDR3 has 12 residues. Trimming removed 6 bases from V and 5 bases from J, with 10 bases in between.

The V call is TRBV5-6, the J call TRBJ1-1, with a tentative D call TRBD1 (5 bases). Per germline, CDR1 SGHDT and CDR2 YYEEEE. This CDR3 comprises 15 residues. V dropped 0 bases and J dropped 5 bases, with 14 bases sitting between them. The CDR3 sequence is CASSLVRGGLTEAFF. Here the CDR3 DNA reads TGTGCCAGCAGCTTGGTGAGGGGAGGATTGACTGAAGCTTTCTTT.

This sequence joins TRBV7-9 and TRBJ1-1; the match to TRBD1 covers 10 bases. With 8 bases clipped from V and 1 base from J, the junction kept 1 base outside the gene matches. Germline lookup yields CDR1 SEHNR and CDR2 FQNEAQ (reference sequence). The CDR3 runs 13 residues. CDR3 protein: CASRTGGNTEAFF. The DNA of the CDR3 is TGTGCCAGCCGGACAGGGGGGAACACTGAAGCTTTCTTT.

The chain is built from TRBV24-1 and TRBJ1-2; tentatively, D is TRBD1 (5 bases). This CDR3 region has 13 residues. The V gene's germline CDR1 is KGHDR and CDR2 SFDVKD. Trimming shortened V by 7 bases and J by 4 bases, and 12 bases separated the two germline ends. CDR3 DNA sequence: TGTGCCACCAGAGATACAGGTATCTATGGCTACACCTTC. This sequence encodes CATRDTGIYGYTF.

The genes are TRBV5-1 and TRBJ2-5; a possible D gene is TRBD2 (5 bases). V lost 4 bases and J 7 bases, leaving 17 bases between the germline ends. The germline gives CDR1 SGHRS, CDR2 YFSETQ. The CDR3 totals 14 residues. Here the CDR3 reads CASSTGSGEGTQYF. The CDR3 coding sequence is TGCGCCAGCAGCACTGGGTCAGGTGAGGGGACCCAGTACTTC.

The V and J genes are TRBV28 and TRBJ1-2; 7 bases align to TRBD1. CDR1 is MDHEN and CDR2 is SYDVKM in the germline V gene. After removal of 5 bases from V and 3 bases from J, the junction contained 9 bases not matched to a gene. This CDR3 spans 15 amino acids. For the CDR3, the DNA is TGTGCCAGCAGTGAAAACGTGGGACAGCACTATGGCTACACCTTC. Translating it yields CASSENVGQHYGYTF.

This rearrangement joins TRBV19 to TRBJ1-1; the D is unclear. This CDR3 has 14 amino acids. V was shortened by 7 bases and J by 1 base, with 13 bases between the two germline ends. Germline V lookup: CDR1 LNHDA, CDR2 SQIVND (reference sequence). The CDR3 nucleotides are TGTGCCAGTACCCAGGTCTCCGGGAACACTGAAGCTTTCTTT. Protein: CASTQVSGNTEAFF. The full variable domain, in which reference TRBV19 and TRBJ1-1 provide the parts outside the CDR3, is DGGITQSPKYLFRKEGQNVTLSCEQNLNHDAMYWYRQDPGQGLRLIYYSQIVNDFQKGDIAEGYSVSREKKESFPLTVTSAQKNPTAFYLCASTQVSGNTEAFFGQGTRLTVV.

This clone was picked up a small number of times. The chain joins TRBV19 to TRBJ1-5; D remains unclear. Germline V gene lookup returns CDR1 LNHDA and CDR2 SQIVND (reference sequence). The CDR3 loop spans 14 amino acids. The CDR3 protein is CASTREGSNQPQHF. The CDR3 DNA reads TGTGCTTCTACCCGGGAGGGCTCCAATCAGCCCCAGCATTTT. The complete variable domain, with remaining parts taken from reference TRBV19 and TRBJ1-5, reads DGGITQSPKYLFRKEGQNVTLSCEQNLNHDAMYWYRQDPGQGLRLIYYSQIVNDFQKGDIAEGYSVSREKKESFPLTVTSAQKNPTAFYLCASTREGSNQPQHFGDGTRLSIL.